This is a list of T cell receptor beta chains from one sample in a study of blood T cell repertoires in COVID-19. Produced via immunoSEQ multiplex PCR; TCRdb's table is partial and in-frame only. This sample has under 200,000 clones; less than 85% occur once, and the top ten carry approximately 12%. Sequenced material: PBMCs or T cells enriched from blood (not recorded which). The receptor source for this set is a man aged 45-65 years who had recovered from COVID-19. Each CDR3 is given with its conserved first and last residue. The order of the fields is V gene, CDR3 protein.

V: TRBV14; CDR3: CASSQGLPRDTIYF
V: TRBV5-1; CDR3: CASSPEAGGSTDTQYF
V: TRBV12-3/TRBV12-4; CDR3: CASSLTEGNTIYF
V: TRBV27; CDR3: CASSLGTEAYEQYF
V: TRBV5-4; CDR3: CASSLGYYGTRKGGYTF
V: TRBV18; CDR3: CASSPSPAGGSSGNTIYF
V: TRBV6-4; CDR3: CASSDAPQGYNEQFF
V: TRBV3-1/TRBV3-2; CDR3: CASSADSNQPQHF
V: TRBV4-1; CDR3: CASSQGQVGKNTEAFF
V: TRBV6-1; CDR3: CASSAQTGGPFQETQYF
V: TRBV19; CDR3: CAQHRTATFNSPLHF
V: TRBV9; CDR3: CASSAFRGLRGADTQYF
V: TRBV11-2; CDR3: CASSQIRGAHYEQYF
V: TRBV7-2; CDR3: CASSARTSGNYNEQFF
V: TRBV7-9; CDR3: CASSLGQGANTGELFF
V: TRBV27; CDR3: CASSSTGTSDIQYF
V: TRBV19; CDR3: CASSTDTGNTEAFF
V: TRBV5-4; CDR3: CAGSSELTDTQYF
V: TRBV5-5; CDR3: CASSRGLAGGQSSYNEQFF
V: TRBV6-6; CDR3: CASGRQGLREKLFF
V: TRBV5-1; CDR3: CASSPLQGWEQAKNIQYF
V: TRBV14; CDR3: CASSRDGYGYTF
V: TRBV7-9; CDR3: CASSLPGQGAVGELFF
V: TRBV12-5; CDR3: CASGSRQGTNEKLFF
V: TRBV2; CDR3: CASSEYQNNEQFF
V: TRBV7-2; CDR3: CASSLMAGNSPLHF
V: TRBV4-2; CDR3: CASSQDRDRGYLYNEQFF
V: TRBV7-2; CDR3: CASSSPRTGGRSYEQYF
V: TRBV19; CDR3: CASSIATGPYYGYTF
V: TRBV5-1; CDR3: CASAWRTGGSPLHF
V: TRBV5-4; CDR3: CASSSGLAGYQETQYF
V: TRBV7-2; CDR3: CASSSLFGGRWQETQYF
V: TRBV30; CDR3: CAWRDSTSNQPQHF
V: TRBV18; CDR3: CASSQGKGTEAFF
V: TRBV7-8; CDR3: CASSKRGGPVYGYTF
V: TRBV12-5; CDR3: CASGLSEADTQYF
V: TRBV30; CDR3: CAWCSGTGLDYAEAFF
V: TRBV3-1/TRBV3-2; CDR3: CASSRLTGGSGANVLTF
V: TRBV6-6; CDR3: CASSHLTGMGWTDTQYF
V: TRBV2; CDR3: CASAITQGKETQYF
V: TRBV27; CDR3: CASSPYAGTPSDYEQYF
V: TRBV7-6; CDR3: CASSLGTAGELFF
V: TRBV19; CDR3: CASSAGGREQFF
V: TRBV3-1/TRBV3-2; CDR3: CASSLQGRNYGYTF
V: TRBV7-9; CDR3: CASSIGQGRNYGYTF
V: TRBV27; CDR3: CASARVATEAFF
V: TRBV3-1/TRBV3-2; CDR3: CASSPSVGAGGQETQYF
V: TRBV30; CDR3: CAWSPAVSGSEKLFF
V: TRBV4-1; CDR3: CASSPSQVIYTQYF
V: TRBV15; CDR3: CATTSVRGNTEAFF
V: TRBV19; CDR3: CASSQGVSQPQHF
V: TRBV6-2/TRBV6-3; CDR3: CASSRDRKTPSTDTQYF